Reported below is one T cell receptor beta chain. Its specificity is unknown. The data originate from a study of T cell responses to AZD1222 COVID-19 vaccine. Findings and caveats of the study: Once two AZD1222 doses were given, Spike-specific TCR breadth and depth went up. Mostly white British, mostly female donors; authors suggested clonal diversity may be underestimated.

The data were produced by immunoSEQ multiplex PCR, yet TCRdb's version contains in-frame clones alone and is incomplete. The data hold about 120,000 clones, with approximately 84% observed a single time. The receptor's source is an adult in good health. The starting material was peripheral blood, obtained on day 0 of AZD1222 vaccination.

CDR3 in amino acids: CASSQRWDSQETQYF. The CDR3 nucleotides read TGTGCCAGCAGCCAACGGTGGGACTCTCAAGAGACCCAGTACTTC. The rearrangement links TRBV11-2 to TRBJ2-5, with D possibly being TRBD2 (6 bases). The CDR3 has 15 amino acids. V was trimmed by 5 bases and J by 2 bases, leaving 15 bases between them. Germline CDR1 reads SGHAT; CDR2 reads FQNNGV.